A single sample is the source of the 14 T cell receptor beta chains below, sequenced in a study of blood T cells in healthy people across ages. The second PCR ran about 6 to 12 cycles with a sample-barcoded 5' primer and J-beta primers. TCRdb reprocessed the 5' RACE reads via MiXCR and lists one record per CDR3 protein. Of around 850,000 distinct CDR3 sequences listed, 35% to 40% are singletons. Sequences were obtained from blood. Receptors originate from a man aged 18-30 years in good health.

Details on this clonotype: This may arise from a read error, as a much more abundant clone is one base away. The DNA is omitted, as the CDR3 cannot be located on it reliably, and the CDR3 follows TCRdb's listing. The rearrangement joins TRBV14 to TRBJ1-2; the listed D gene, TRBD1, was not tested against the DNA. The CDR3 is made up of 14 amino acids, end residues included. Germline assignment: CDR1 SGHDN and CDR2 FVKESK. CDR3 amino acids: CASSFGRGAYGCTF.

This clonotype occurred many times. The rearrangement links TRBV20-1 to TRBJ2-3; the D gene could be TRBD1 or TRBD2 (6 bases each). Germline CDR1 is DFQATT and CDR2 is SNEGSKA (reference sequence). Trimming pared 6 bases from V and 8 bases from J, leaving 15 bases between. This CDR3 has 12 amino acids. CDR3 nucleotides: TGCAGTGCCCCTACTGGGGGGCGTACGCAGTATTTT. Translation: CSAPTGGRTQYF.

This clonotype was picked up a small number of times. The chain combines TRBV6-2 or TRBV6-3 with TRBJ1-5; D is unclear. V was shortened by 6 bases and J by 3 bases, with 12 bases between the two germline ends. The germline gives CDR1 MNHEY, CDR2 SVGEGT. CDR3 length equals 14 residues. This chain's CDR3 is CASSIPPPNQPQHF. The CDR3 DNA sequence: TGTGCCAGCAGCATTCCGCCTCCCAATCAGCCCCAGCATTTT.

The chain carries TRBV6-2 or TRBV6-3 and TRBJ2-4; D perhaps matches TRBD2 (6 bases). Matching the DNA end better, TRBJ2-7 makes the J call doubtful. Germline V gene sequence: CDR1 MNHEY, CDR2 SVGEGT. The CDR3 spans 15 residues. The CDR3 bases are TGTGCCAGCAGTTACTCCCCCGCGGGGACCTACGAGCAGTACTTC. Amino acids: CASSYSPAGTYEQYF.

As to this clonotype: Being one base from a much bigger clone, this may be a read error. The chain links TRBV7-2 to TRBJ2-1; tentative D call: TRBD2 (5 bases). Germline assignment: CDR1 SGHTA and CDR2 FQGNSA. The CDR3 has 16 amino acids. The CDR3 spells CAGSLEEGQTYNEQFF. CDR3 coding DNA: TGTGCCGGCAGCTTAGAAGAGGGCCAGACCTACAATGAGCAGTTCTTC.

This clonotype was seen a few times. The chain couples TRBV4-1 to TRBJ1-1; D may be TRBD1 (5 bases). V was trimmed by 1 base and J by 4 bases, leaving 16 bases between them. The CDR3 is 16 residues long. The germline V gene encodes CDR1 MGHRA and CDR2 YSYEKL. CDR3 sequence reads: CASSQVQAGPATEAFF. CDR3 bases: TGCGCCAGCAGCCAAGTCCAAGCAGGGCCGGCCACTGAAGCTTTCTTT.

This chain uses TRBV11-3 with TRBJ2-7; no reliable D call. CDR1 SGHNT and CDR2 YENEEA come from the germline V gene. This CDR3 has 13 amino acids. Trimming took 0 bases from V and 3 from J, leaving 6 bases between them. CDR3 amino acids: CASSLEGHYEQYF. The CDR3 bases are TGTGCCAGCAGCTTAGAAGGGCACTACGAGCAGTACTTC.

This clonotype was seen more than once but under ten times. This chain links TRBV15 with TRBJ2-7, with D maybe TRBD1 (6 bases). The germline CDR1 and CDR2 sequences are LNHNV and YYDKDF (reference sequence). The CDR3 is 14 residues long. Trimming stripped 0 bases from V and 4 bases from J, with 10 bases between. Here the CDR3 DNA reads TGTGCCACCAGCAGAGAACAGGGCCATTACGAGCAGTACTTC. Translation: CATSREQGHYEQYF.

This clonotype was observed a handful of times. The CDR3 here is CASTPTGGSNEKLFF. CDR3 coding DNA: TGTGCCAGCACCCCGACAGGGGGATCTAATGAAAAACTGTTTTTT. The chain links TRBV9 to TRBJ1-4, with 9 bases lining up with TRBD1. CDR1 and CDR2 (germline): SGDLS, YYNGEE. The trim removed 6 bases at V and 3 bases at J, leaving 6 bases unmatched. The CDR3 runs to 15 residues.

This clonotype was found a few times. The J gene is TRBJ1-4, the V gene TRBV20-1, with 7 bases fitting TRBD1. Germline trimming cut 0 bases from V and 0 bases from J; bases unmatched to any gene: 10. CDR3 length equals 18 residues. Germline CDR1 DFQATT, CDR2 SNEGSKA (reference sequence). The CDR3, as DNA: TGCAGTGCTAGAGAACAGGGGACAGCAACTGCAACTAATGAAAAACTGTTTTTT. It is translated as CSAREQGTATATNEKLFF.

Here the CDR3 reads CSARQGSETQYF. DNA for the CDR3: TGCAGTGCTAGACAGGGCTCGGAGACCCAGTACTTC. The chain joins TRBV20-1 to TRBJ2-5; tentative D call: TRBD1 (5 bases). The V end lost 2 bases, the J end lost 5 bases, and 9 bases lay between the germline ends. Germline V gene lookup returns CDR1 DFQATT and CDR2 SNEGSKA (reference sequence). The CDR3 loop spans 12 amino acids.

V and J are TRBV6-5 and TRBJ2-7, with 10 bases fitting TRBD2. This CDR3 has 15 residues. With V trimmed by 5 bases and J by 7 bases, 11 bases remained unmatched. The germline V gene encodes CDR1 MNHEY and CDR2 SVGAGI. CDR3 in DNA: TGTGCCAGCAGTAATGGACTAGCGGTATACAATGAGCAGTACTTC. This sequence encodes CASSNGLAVYNEQYF.

This clonotype was observed a few times. The V call is TRBV29-1, the J call TRBJ2-2; D is unresolved. The V end lost 7 bases, the J end lost 1 base, and 10 bases lay between the germline ends. Per germline, CDR1 SQVTM and CDR2 ANQGSEA. The CDR3 has 13 residues. The CDR3 is CSALTLNTGELFF. CDR3 bases: TGCAGCGCCTTGACCTTGAACACCGGGGAGCTGTTTTTT.

The chain employs TRBV6-2 or TRBV6-3 and TRBJ1-2; a weak D match, TRBD1 (5 bases). The V gene's germline CDR1 is MNHEY and CDR2 SVGEGT. With 5 bases removed from V and 6 bases from J, the gap between germline ends came to 25 bases. This CDR3 is built from 17 residues. CDR3 region: CASSQILGGQGLHGYTF. CDR3 sequence (DNA): TGTGCCAGCAGTCAGATACTGGGTGGTCAGGGCCTCCATGGCTACACCTTC.